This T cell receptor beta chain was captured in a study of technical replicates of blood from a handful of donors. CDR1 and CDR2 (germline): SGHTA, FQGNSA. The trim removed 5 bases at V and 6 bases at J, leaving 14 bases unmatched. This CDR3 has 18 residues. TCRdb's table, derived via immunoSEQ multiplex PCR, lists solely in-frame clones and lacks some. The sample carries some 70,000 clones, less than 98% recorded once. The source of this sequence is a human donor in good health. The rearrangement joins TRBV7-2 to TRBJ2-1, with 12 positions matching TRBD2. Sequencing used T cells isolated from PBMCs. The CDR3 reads CASSLGASGRALRNEQFF. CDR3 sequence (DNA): TGTGCCAGCAGCCTAGGGGCTAGCGGGAGGGCTTTGCGCAATGAGCAGTTCTTC.